These 30 T cell receptor beta chains were all obtained from the same sample, sequenced in a study of cytotoxic CD8 clonotypes in ibrutinib-treated CLL. Assay used: immunoSEQ multiplex PCR; TCRdb lists only in-frame clones, some missing. Of roughly 160,000 clones in the sample, about four fifths were seen once. The sample here was PBMCs, taken after 24 months of ibrutinib treatment. The receptors here all came from a human donor with chronic lymphocytic leukemia.

V and J are TRBV19 and TRBJ1-3; TRBD1 aligns across 8 bases. The germline gives CDR1 LNHDA, CDR2 SQIVND (reference sequence). The J segment lost 3 bases and the V segment lost 4 bases, leaving 8 bases of the junction unmatched. CDR3 size: 16 residues. The CDR3 nucleotides are TGTGCCAGTAGTACCTGGACAGGGCGAAGTGGAAACACCATATATTTT. Protein product: CASSTWTGRSGNTIYF.

The rearrangement joins TRBV27 to TRBJ2-3; no firm D call. V was trimmed by 6 bases and J by 0 bases, leaving 10 bases between them. The CDR3 covers 14 residues. Germline CDR1 reads MNHEY; CDR2 reads SMNVEV (reference sequence). The CDR3 protein is CASRVTLSTDTQYF. In DNA, the CDR3 is TGTGCCAGCAGGGTCACCCTTAGCACAGATACGCAGTATTTT.

The chain combines TRBV2 with TRBJ2-4, with D unclear. Germline V gene lookup returns CDR1 SNHLY and CDR2 FYNNEI. The CDR3 is 14 residues long. The germline V and J ends were trimmed by 4 bases and 3 bases, with 10 bases remaining between them. CDR3: CASSGPPLKNIQYF. For the CDR3, the DNA is TGTGCCAGCAGTGGCCCCCCGCTCAAAAACATTCAGTACTTC.

The rearrangement joins TRBV6-5 to TRBJ2-1; TRBD1 might be the D (6 bases). V was pared by 5 bases and J by 7 bases, with 18 bases between. The CDR3 runs to 15 residues. Germline V gene data show CDR1 as MNHEY and CDR2 as SVGAGI. The CDR3 bases are TGTGCCAGCAGTCCCCCAACCCAGGGGTCGAATGAGCAGTTCTTC. Protein product: CASSPPTQGSNEQFF.

The CDR3 region has the DNA TGTGCCAGCACCAAACGTGGGACGGTGGGGACTAATGAAAAACTGTTTTTT. Its translation: CASTKRGTVGTNEKLFF. V is TRBV2 and J is TRBJ1-4; maybe TRBD1 (5 bases). This CDR3 contains 17 residues. CDR1 SNHLY and CDR2 FYNNEI come from the germline V gene. The V gene lost 7 bases and the J gene lost 2 bases, with 20 bases spanning the gap.

The chain uses TRBV7-9 and TRBJ2-7; 7 bases align to TRBD1. The CDR3 is 16 amino acids. Germline values: CDR1 SEHNR, CDR2 FQNEAQ (reference sequence). J gave up 4 bases and V 2 bases, and 11 bases lay outside the gene matches. In DNA, the CDR3 is TGTGCCAGCAGCTTACGCACCGGGACAGCCGGGTACGAGCAGTACTTC. This codes for CASSLRTGTAGYEQYF.

The chain links TRBV18 to TRBJ2-3; D remains ambiguous. The V gene lost 2 bases and the J gene lost 4 bases, with 22 bases spanning the gap. CDR1 is KGHSH and CDR2 is LQKENI in the germline V gene. This CDR3 has 18 amino acids. CDR3 in amino acids: CASSPIYSLGRVADTQYF. The CDR3 DNA sequence: TGTGCCAGCTCACCAATTTATTCTCTTGGGCGAGTAGCAGATACGCAGTATTTT.

The V call is TRBV18, the J call TRBJ1-4; D not certain. Trimming removed 3 bases at V and 2 bases at J, with 16 bases between. The CDR3 has 17 amino acids. The germline gives CDR1 KGHSH, CDR2 LQKENI. DNA of the CDR3: TGTGCCAGCTCACCGAGGGAGGTCGGCGCGACTAATGAAAAACTGTTTTTT. Translating gives CASSPREVGATNEKLFF. Complete variable domain (other parts from reference TRBV18 and TRBJ1-4): NAGVMQNPRHLVRRRGQEARLRCSPMKGHSHVYWYRQLPEEGLKFMVYLQKENIIDESGMPKERFSAEFPKEGPSILRIQQVVRGDSAAYFCASSPREVGATNEKLFFGSGTQLSVL.

The V gene is TRBV5-1, the J gene TRBJ2-2; 9 bases match TRBD2. CDR3 length: 15 amino acids. Germline CDR1 SGHRS, CDR2 YFSETQ. The V gene end was trimmed by 3 bases and the J gene end by 2 bases; junction bases not matched to a gene: 2. For the CDR3, the DNA is TGCGCCAGCAGCTGGGGACTAGCTAACACCGGGGAGCTGTTTTTT. It is translated as CASSWGLANTGELFF.

The rearrangement uses TRBV28 and TRBJ1-5; TRBD1 matches at 10 bases. There are 17 residues in the CDR3. CDR1 and CDR2 (germline): MDHEN, SYDVKM. The V and J ends lost 4 bases and 2 bases, in that order; junction bases with no gene match: 8. The CDR3 nucleotides are TGTGCCAGCAGTTCGTACGGGACAGGGGTAGGCAATCAGCCCCAGCATTTT. Its translation is CASSSYGTGVGNQPQHF.

The J gene is TRBJ2-7, the V gene TRBV6-6; TRBD1 is a possible D gene (6 bases). V gave up 0 bases and J gave up 5 bases, with 11 bases separating them. The CDR3 has 14 amino acids. CDR1 is MNHNY and CDR2 is SVGAGI in the germline V gene (reference sequence). The CDR3 spells CASSYSQGTHEQYF. In DNA form, the CDR3 reads TGTGCCAGCAGTTACTCACAGGGTACTCACGAGCAGTACTTC.

In its sample, this clone was seen a few times. The chain couples TRBV6-1 to TRBJ2-7, with D unresolved. V lost 6 bases, J lost 2 bases, and 8 bases lay in between. Germline-derived CDR1 and CDR2 are MNHNS and SASEGT. The CDR3 consists of 12 residues. This CDR3 is CASSLDTYEQYF. In DNA, the CDR3 is TGTGCCAGCAGCCTAGACACCTACGAGCAGTACTTC.

V and J are TRBV4-1 and TRBJ1-2; TRBD1 aligns across 7 bases. V trimming: 0 bases; J trimming: 1 base; junction bases outside the gene matches: 5. The germline V gene encodes CDR1 MGHRA and CDR2 YSYEKL. The CDR3 has 16 residues. This chain's CDR3 is CASSQDRTGVNYGYTF. The CDR3 DNA reads as TGCGCCAGCAGCCAAGATCGAACAGGGGTTAACTATGGCTACACCTTC.

The chain employs TRBV7-2 and TRBJ1-1; no reliable D call. Trimming stripped 1 base from V and 7 bases from J, with 10 bases between. Per germline, CDR1 SGHTA and CDR2 FQGNSA. This CDR3 has 13 amino acids. The CDR3 DNA follows: TGTGCCAGCAGCTTAGGTCGCCTGGGTGAAGCTTTCTTT. Protein product: CASSLGRLGEAFF.

This clone was counted once. CDR3 region: CASSDPGRVSYTF. Written as DNA, the CDR3 is TGTGCCAGCAGCGATCCGGGGAGGGTAAGCTACACCTTC. The genes are TRBV7-2 and TRBJ1-2; D call uncertain. Germline V gene sequence: CDR1 SGHTA, CDR2 FQGNSA. V was shortened by 5 bases and J by 9 bases, with 16 bases between the two germline ends. This CDR3 contains 13 residues.

The chain carries TRBV7-2 and TRBJ2-7; D unresolved. Germline lookup yields CDR1 SGHTA and CDR2 FQGNSA. The CDR3 is made up of 12 amino acids. Trimming removed 4 bases from V and 3 bases from J, with 7 bases in between. This CDR3 reads CASSSFDYEQYF. The CDR3 region has the DNA TGTGCCAGCAGCTCGTTCGACTACGAGCAGTACTTC.

The chain carries TRBV18 and TRBJ2-1; 8 bases line up with TRBD1. The CDR3 is 15 residues long. Germline CDR1 is KGHSH and CDR2 is LQKENI. Trimming removed 2 bases from V and 0 bases from J; junction bases left unmatched: 0. DNA of the CDR3: TGTGCCAGCTCACCAGGACAGGGCTCCTACAATGAGCAGTTCTTC. Protein sequence: CASSPGQGSYNEQFF.

The V gene is TRBV9, the J gene TRBJ1-1, with D possibly TRBD1 on 5 matching bases. V was pared by 7 bases and J by 1 base, with 20 bases between. The CDR3 runs 16 residues. Germline CDR1 SGDLS, CDR2 YYNGEE. The CDR3 sequence: CASAPLAGEKNTEAFF. The CDR3 region has the DNA TGTGCCAGCGCTCCCCTAGCGGGGGAAAAGAACACTGAAGCTTTCTTT.

J is TRBJ1-1 and V is TRBV9; D might be TRBD1 (6 bases). The V gene lost 2 bases and the J gene lost 6 bases, with 20 bases spanning the gap. Germline V gives CDR1 SGDLS, CDR2 YYNGEE. The CDR3 contains 16 residues. This chain's CDR3 is CASSVSHTGRGPEAFF. The CDR3 DNA follows: TGTGCCAGCAGCGTTTCCCATACAGGGCGGGGGCCTGAAGCTTTCTTT.

This clone came up once. This rearrangement joins TRBV18 to TRBJ1-5, with a weak D call TRBD1 (6 bases). The CDR3 loop spans 15 amino acids. Between the trimmed V and J ends, which lost 1 base and 11 bases, there was a span of 18 bases. Germline V gives CDR1 KGHSH, CDR2 LQKENI. The CDR3 protein is CASSPLGAMGWAQHF. Written as DNA, the CDR3 is TGTGCCAGCTCACCACTGGGGGCGATGGGTTGGGCCCAGCATTTT.

The chain employs TRBV6-1 and TRBJ1-2; 9 bases fit TRBD1. This CDR3 has 14 residues. V lost 3 bases to trimming and J lost 8 bases; unmatched junction nucleotides: 7. The germline CDR1 and CDR2 sequences are MNHNS and SASEGT. The CDR3 DNA sequence: TGTGCCAGCAGTGAGAACAGGGGGCTAGGCGGCTACACCTTC. It translates to CASSENRGLGGYTF.

This chain connects TRBV6-6 to TRBJ2-3, with 8 bases identical to TRBD1. Germline V gene lookup returns CDR1 MNHNY and CDR2 SVGAGI (reference sequence). CDR3 length equals 16 residues. V lost 4 bases and J lost 4; bases outside the gene matches: 10. The chain's CDR3 is CASSSFGTGIPDTQYF. Here the CDR3 DNA reads TGTGCCAGCAGTTCTTTCGGGACAGGTATCCCAGATACGCAGTATTTT.

This chain links TRBV28 with TRBJ1-5; no definite D call. Trimming took 10 bases from V and 0 from J, leaving 7 bases between them. The CDR3 runs to 12 residues. Germline loops: CDR1 MDHEN, CDR2 SYDVKM. CDR3 amino acids: CAIAVSNQPQHF. CDR3 DNA: TGTGCCATCGCCGTTAGCAATCAGCCCCAGCATTTT.

The rearrangement links TRBV9 to TRBJ1-6; weak D call: TRBD1 (5 bases). The CDR3 is 16 residues long. Trimming cost V 0 bases and J 6 bases, with 13 bases left between them. Germline V gene lookup returns CDR1 SGDLS and CDR2 YYNGEE. CDR3 DNA: TGTGCCAGCAGCGTAGCTGGGGCAGAAAGTAATTCACCCCTCCACTTT. This gives the protein CASSVAGAESNSPLHF.

The chain has TRBV6-1 and TRBJ2-5; 7 positions match TRBD1. There are 15 residues in the CDR3. In germline, CDR1 is MNHNS, CDR2 SASEGT. The ends lost 3 bases at V and 2 bases at J; junction bases unmatched: 6. The CDR3 sequence is CASSEAKTGQETQYF. The CDR3 DNA is TGTGCCAGCAGTGAGGCCAAGACAGGGCAAGAGACCCAGTACTTC.

V gene TRBV28 combines with J gene TRBJ1-3; D unclear. Trimming took 2 bases from V and 1 from J, leaving 6 bases between them. Looked up from germline, CDR1 is MDHEN and CDR2 is SYDVKM. CDR3 length: 14 amino acids. Here the CDR3 reads CASSLGLSGNTIYF. Here the CDR3 DNA reads TGTGCCAGCAGTTTAGGGCTTTCTGGAAACACCATATATTTT.

This clone was counted only a few times. This chain uses TRBV29-1 with TRBJ2-2, with D tentatively TRBD1 (6 bases). The CDR3 spans 13 residues. Germline CDR1 is SQVTM and CDR2 is ANQGSEA. V dropped 6 bases and J dropped 5 bases, with 13 bases sitting between them. CDR3 DNA sequence: TGCAGCGTCCCCGGGACAAGGACCGGGGAGCTGTTTTTT. It specifies CSVPGTRTGELFF.

The chain employs TRBV29-1 and TRBJ2-7; 9 nucleotides line up with TRBD1. CDR1 is SQVTM, CDR2 ANQGSEA, per germline. The trim removed 6 bases at V and 5 bases at J, leaving 11 bases unmatched. CDR3 length: 14 residues. Here the CDR3 reads CSVPIDRGIDEQYF. Here the CDR3 DNA reads TGCAGCGTCCCTATTGACAGGGGGATCGACGAGCAGTACTTC.

This clone was found once. This chain links TRBV6-4 with TRBJ2-2, with D unresolved. Per germline, CDR1 MRHNA and CDR2 SNTAGT. The CDR3 spans 13 residues. Trimming took off 2 bases at V and 6 bases at J, with 7 bases between the two ends. The CDR3 here is CASSDELAGELFF. The CDR3 region has the DNA TGTGCCAGCAGTGACGAATTAGCCGGGGAGCTGTTTTTT.

J is TRBJ1-2 and V is TRBV30; D is ambiguous. The germline V gene encodes CDR1 GTSNPN and CDR2 SVGIG (reference sequence). The CDR3 length is 12 residues. Trimming took 0 bases from V and 3 from J, leaving 5 bases between them. The CDR3 bases are TGTGCCTGGAGTGTATCAGACTATGGCTACACCTTC. Amino acid sequence: CAWSVSDYGYTF.